These T cell receptor beta chains were read from a single sample in a study of cytomegalovirus exposure and HLA in healthy donors. Data came from immunoSEQ multiplex PCR; TCRdb stores just in-frame clones and leaves some out. The sample yields approximately 120,000 clones, approximately 78% seen once. Sequencing was done on a sample of PBMCs. The receptor source for this set is a woman in her 30s in good health and CMV-seronegative. Each CDR3 is given with its conserved first and last residue. D genes are given only for firm matches. Clone size appears in some rows only: once, few, many, or a class for an expanded clone.

D,J,V,size,DNA,CDR3
TRBD2,TRBJ2-3,TRBV25-1,-,TGTGCCAGCAGCCATAGCGGGGGTACAGATACGCAGTATTTT,CASSHSGGTDTQYF
-,TRBJ1-4,TRBV19,-,TGTGCCAGTAGTATTCCGGGACTAATGTACAAACTGTTTTTT,CASSIPGLMYKLFF
TRBD1,TRBJ2-7,TRBV7-9,-,TGTGCCAGCACGGAGACAGGGGGCCACGAGCAGTACTTC,CASTETGGHEQYF
-,TRBJ2-3,TRBV5-1,-,TGCGCCAGCAGCTTACAGGGCGGGACAGATACGCAGTATTTT,CASSLQGGTDTQYF
-,TRBJ2-2,TRBV5-1,-,TGCGCCAGCAGTCAAAACACCGGGGAGCTGTTTTTT,CASSQNTGELFF
-,TRBJ1-2,TRBV29-1,-,TGCAGCGTTGTAGTCCCTCCCGCTAACTATGGCTACACCTTC,CSVVVPPANYGYTF
-,TRBJ1-4,TRBV4-1,-,TGCGCCAGCAGCCAAGAACGTCGGACAGCAATTAATGAAAAACTGTTTTTT,CASSQERRTAINEKLFF
-,TRBJ1-1,TRBV5-5,-,TGTGCCAGCAGGTTTGAGACTGAAGCTTTCTTT,CASRFETEAFF
TRBD1,TRBJ1-2,TRBV29-1,-,TGCAGCGTTAGGGGGCAGAACTATGGCTACACCTTC,CSVRGQNYGYTF
TRBD1,TRBJ1-1,TRBV7-9,once,TGTTCCAGCAGCCGACAGGGCTATCATTCCGTGAACACTGAAGCTTTCTTT,CSSSRQGYHSVNTEAFF
TRBD1,TRBJ1-1,TRBV9,few,TGTGCCAGCAGCGTACCCACGACAGGGGACACTGAAGCTTTCTTT,CASSVPTTGDTEAFF
-,TRBJ1-1,TRBV28,-,TGTGCCAGCAGTTTCCGCGACAGAATGAACACTGAAGCTTTCTTT,CASSFRDRMNTEAFF
-,TRBJ1-5,TRBV7-6,-,TGTGCCAGCAGCTTAGCGGAGGGGAGCAATCAGCCCCAGCATTTT,CASSLAEGSNQPQHF
TRBD1,TRBJ1-2,TRBV2,-,TGTGCCAGCAGGGGACAGGGGGTCGGTGGCTACACCTTC,CASRGQGVGGYTF
-,TRBJ2-5,TRBV5-1,-,TGCGCCAGCAGCTTGGGTGCGGGGACCCCCGAGACCCAGTACTTC,CASSLGAGTPETQYF
TRBD1,TRBJ1-5,TRBV27,-,TGTGCCAGCAGCAAAACAGGGGTTAATCAGCCCCAGCATTTT,CASSKTGVNQPQHF
-,TRBJ1-2,TRBV6-6,-,TGTGCCAGCAGTTACTCTGGGGGCTACTTCGGCTACACCTTC,CASSYSGGYFGYTF
TRBD1,TRBJ2-7,TRBV4-1,-,TGCGCCAGCAGCCTCCAAGACAGGGGGGGCTACGAGCAGTACTTC,CASSLQDRGGYEQYF
-,TRBJ1-1,TRBV6-4,-,TGTGCCAGCAGTGAATACAGAAACACTGAAGCTTTCTTT,CASSEYRNTEAFF
-,TRBJ2-1,TRBV4-2,once,TGTGCCAGCAGCCAAGGACAGGCATCCTACAATGAGCAGTTCTTC,CASSQGQASYNEQFF
TRBD1,TRBJ2-1,TRBV12-5,-,TGTGCTAGTGGTACCTGGACAGGGGGCAGTTACAATGAGCAGTTCTTC,CASGTWTGGSYNEQFF
-,TRBJ2-2,TRBV9,-,TGTGCCAGCAGCGCCTTATCGAACACCGGGGAGCTGTTTTTT,CASSALSNTGELFF
TRBD1,TRBJ2-3,TRBV11-3,once,TGTGCCAGCAGCCGAAGGACAGGAGAGGGTGCAGATACGCAGTATTTT,CASSRRTGEGADTQYF
TRBD1,TRBJ2-1,TRBV4-1,-,TGCGCCAGCAGCCCCCCAGTAATCAGGACAGGGAAGAATGAGCAGTTCTTC,CASSPPVIRTGKNEQFF
-,TRBJ2-1,TRBV4-1,-,TGCGCCAGCAGCCAAGAAAGGGCCACCTCTAGCGTGAATGAGCAGTTCTTC,CASSQERATSSVNEQFF
-,TRBJ2-7,TRBV5-1,-,TGCGCCAGCAGCTTATTAGGAGGAGAGGTCGAGCAGTACTTC,CASSLLGGEVEQYF
-,TRBJ2-5,TRBV11-3,-,TGTGCCAGCAGCTTAGATCCTTGGCGGGGCCAAGAGACCCAGTACTTC,CASSLDPWRGQETQYF
-,TRBJ2-3,TRBV6-4,-,TGTGCCAGCAGTGACCTGGCTTCTGACACAGATACGCAGTATTTT,CASSDLASDTDTQYF
-,TRBJ2-3,TRBV5-4,-,TGTGCCAGCAGTTTTCAGGGAGATACGCAGTATTTT,CASSFQGDTQYF
TRBD2,TRBJ2-7,TRBV5-4,-,TGTGCCAGCAGCTCCACGGGGGGGTCCAATTACGAGCAGTACTTC,CASSSTGGSNYEQYF
TRBD1,TRBJ1-4,TRBV15,-,TGTGCCACCAGCAGAGGAGGGACAGGGGTTATTGAAAAACTGTTTTTT,CATSRGGTGVIEKLFF
-,TRBJ1-1,TRBV7-6,once,TGTGCCAGCAGCTTACAGGGAAACACTGAAGCTTTCTTT,CASSLQGNTEAFF
TRBD1,TRBJ1-5,TRBV28,-,TGTGCCAGCAGTCCAACAGGGGCTCGCAATCAGCCCCAGCATTTT,CASSPTGARNQPQHF